This T cell receptor (beta chain) was profiled in a study of blood T cell repertoires in COVID-19. About the research overall: Italy, Spain and the United States were the sources of the convalescent and acute COVID-19 samples. From T cells, B-cell-depleted T cells, or PBMCs came the material, which was cDNA or gDNA.

In the original analysis: Scientists estimated how many nucleated cells there were by amplifying reference gene primers. Only in-frame clones appear in the TCRdb table, and some are missing; sequencing was by immunoSEQ multiplex PCR. V, J and clone size reflect that table, while D and trimming were determined from the DNA. The sample carries hundreds of thousands of clones, 88% recorded once. The CDR3 is made up of 13 amino acids. V gave up 6 bases and J gave up 14 bases, with 20 bases separating them. CDR1 is MNHNY, CDR2 SVGAGI, per germline (reference sequence). The sample consisted of peripheral blood. The chain joins TRBV6-6 to TRBJ2-1; weak D call: TRBD1 (6 bases). This TCR was recovered from a man at least 80 years old with acute or convalescent COVID-19. The CDR3 loop is CASRDGTPLREFF. CDR3 sequence (DNA): TGTGCCAGCAGGGACGGGACACCCCTCCGCGAGTTCTTC.